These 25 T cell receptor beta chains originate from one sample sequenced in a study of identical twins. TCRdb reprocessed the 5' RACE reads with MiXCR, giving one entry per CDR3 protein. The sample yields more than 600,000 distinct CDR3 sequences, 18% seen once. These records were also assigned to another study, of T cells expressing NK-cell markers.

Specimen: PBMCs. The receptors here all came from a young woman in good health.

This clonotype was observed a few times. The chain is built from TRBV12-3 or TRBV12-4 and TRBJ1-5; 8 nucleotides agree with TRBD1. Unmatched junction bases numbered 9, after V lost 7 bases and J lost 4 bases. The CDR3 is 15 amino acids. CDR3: CASTPGTGDNQPQHF. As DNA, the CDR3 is TGTGCCAGCACTCCCGGGACAGGAGATAATCAGCCCCAGCATTTT.

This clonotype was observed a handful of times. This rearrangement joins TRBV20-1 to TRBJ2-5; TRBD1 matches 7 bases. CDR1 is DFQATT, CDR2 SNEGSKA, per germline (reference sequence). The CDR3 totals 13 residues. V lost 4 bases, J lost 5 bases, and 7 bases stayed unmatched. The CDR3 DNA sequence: TGCAGTGCTAAAGTACAGGGGCGGGAGACCCAGTACTTC. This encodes CSAKVQGRETQYF.

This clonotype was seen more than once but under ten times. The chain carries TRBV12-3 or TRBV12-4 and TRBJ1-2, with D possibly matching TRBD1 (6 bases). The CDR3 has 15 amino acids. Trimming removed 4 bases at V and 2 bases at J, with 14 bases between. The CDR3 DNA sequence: TGTGCCAGCAGTTCCACCACAGGGATCAACTATGGCTACACCTTC. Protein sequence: CASSSTTGINYGYTF.

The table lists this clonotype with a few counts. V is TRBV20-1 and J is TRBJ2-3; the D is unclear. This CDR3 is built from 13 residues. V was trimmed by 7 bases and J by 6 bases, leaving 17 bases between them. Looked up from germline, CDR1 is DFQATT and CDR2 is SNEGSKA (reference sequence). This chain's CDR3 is CSGSLPGRDTQYF. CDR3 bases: TGCAGTGGTTCTCTCCCGGGTAGGGATACGCAGTATTTT.

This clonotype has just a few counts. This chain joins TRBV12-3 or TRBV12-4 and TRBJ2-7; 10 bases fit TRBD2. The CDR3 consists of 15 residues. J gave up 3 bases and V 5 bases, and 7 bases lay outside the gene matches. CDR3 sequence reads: CASSTRTSGNYEQYF. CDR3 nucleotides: TGTGCCAGCAGTACCCGGACTAGCGGAAACTACGAGCAGTACTTC.

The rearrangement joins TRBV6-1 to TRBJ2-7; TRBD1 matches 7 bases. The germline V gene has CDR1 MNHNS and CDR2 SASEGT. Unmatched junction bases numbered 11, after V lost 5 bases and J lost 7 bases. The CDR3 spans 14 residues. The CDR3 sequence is CASSQTRGRWEQYF. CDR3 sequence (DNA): TGTGCCAGCAGTCAGACCAGGGGGAGATGGGAGCAGTACTTC.

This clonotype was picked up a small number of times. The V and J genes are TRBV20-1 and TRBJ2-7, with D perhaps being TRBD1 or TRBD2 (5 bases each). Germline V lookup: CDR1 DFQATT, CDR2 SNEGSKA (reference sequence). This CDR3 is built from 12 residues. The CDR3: CSAWDGPYEQYF. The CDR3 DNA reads TGCAGCGCATGGGACGGCCCCTACGAGCAGTACTTC.

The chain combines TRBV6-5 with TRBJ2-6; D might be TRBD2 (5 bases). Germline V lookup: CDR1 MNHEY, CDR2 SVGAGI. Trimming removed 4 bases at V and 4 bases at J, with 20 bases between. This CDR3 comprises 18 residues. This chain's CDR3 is CASSLSGLRGSGANVLTF. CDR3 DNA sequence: TGTGCCAGCAGTTTATCTGGCCTGAGAGGGTCGGGGGCCAACGTCCTGACTTTC.

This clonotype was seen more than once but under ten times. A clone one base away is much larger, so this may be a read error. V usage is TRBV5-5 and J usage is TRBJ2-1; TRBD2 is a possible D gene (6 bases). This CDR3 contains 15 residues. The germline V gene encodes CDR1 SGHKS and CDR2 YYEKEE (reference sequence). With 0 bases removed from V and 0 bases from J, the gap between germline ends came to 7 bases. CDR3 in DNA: TGTGCCAGCAGCTTGGGACTAGTCTCCTACAATGAGCAGTTCTTC. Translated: CASSLGLVSYNEQFF.

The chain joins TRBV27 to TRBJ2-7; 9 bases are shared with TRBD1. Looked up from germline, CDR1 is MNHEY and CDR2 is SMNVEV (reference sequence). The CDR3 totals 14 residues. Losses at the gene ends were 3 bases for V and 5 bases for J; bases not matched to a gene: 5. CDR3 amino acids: CASSFWDRDHEQYF. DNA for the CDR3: TGTGCCAGCAGTTTCTGGGACAGGGACCACGAGCAGTACTTC.

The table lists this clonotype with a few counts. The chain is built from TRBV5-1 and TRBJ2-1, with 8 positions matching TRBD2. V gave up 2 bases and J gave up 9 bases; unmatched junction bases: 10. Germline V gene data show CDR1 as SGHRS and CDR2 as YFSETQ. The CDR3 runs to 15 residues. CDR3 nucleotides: TGCGCCAGCAGCTTAACGGGGGGGATAAGCGGTGAGCAGTTCTTC. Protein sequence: CASSLTGGISGEQFF.

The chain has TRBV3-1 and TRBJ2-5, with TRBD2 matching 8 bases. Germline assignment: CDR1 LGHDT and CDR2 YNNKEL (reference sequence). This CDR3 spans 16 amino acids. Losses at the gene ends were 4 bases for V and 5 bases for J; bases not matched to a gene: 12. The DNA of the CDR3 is TGTGCCAGCAGCCGCGACGGGACTAGTGGTACGGAGACCCAGTACTTC. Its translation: CASSRDGTSGTETQYF.

The CDR3 is CATSDIGTGTDTQYF. DNA of the CDR3: TGTGCCACCAGTGATATCGGGACAGGCACAGATACGCAGTATTTT. This sequence joins TRBV24-1 and TRBJ2-3, with 7 bases that match TRBD1. CDR1 and CDR2 from the germline V gene are KGHDR and SFDVKD. This CDR3 comprises 15 residues. V lost 3 bases and J lost 1; bases outside the gene matches: 3.

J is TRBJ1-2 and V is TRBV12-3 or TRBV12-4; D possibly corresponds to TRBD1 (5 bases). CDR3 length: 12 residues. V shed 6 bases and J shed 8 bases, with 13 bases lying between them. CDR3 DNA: TGTGCCAGCAGCGGGACCGTCTGGGGCTACACCTTC. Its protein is CASSGTVWGYTF.

DNA for the CDR3: TGTGCCAGCAGTTTTCGCAGGGGACAAGAGACCCAGTACTTC. Translated: CASSFRRGQETQYF. This sequence joins TRBV27 and TRBJ2-5; weak D call: TRBD1 (6 bases). In germline, CDR1 is MNHEY, CDR2 SMNVEV (reference sequence). The CDR3 totals 14 residues. V shed 3 bases and J shed 2 bases, with 10 bases lying between them.

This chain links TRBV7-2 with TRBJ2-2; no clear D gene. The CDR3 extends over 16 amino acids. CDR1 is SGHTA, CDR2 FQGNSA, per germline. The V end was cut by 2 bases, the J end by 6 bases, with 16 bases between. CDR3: CASSLHSQTTAGELFF. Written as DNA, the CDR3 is TGTGCCAGCAGCTTACATTCCCAGACGACCGCCGGGGAGCTGTTTTTT. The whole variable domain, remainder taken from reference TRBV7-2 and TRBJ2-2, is GAGVSQSPSNKVTEKGKDVELRCDPISGHTALYWYRQSLGQGLEFLIYFQGNSAPDKSGLPSDRFSAERTGGSVSTLTIQRTQQEDSAVYLCASSLHSQTTAGELFFGEGSRLTVL.

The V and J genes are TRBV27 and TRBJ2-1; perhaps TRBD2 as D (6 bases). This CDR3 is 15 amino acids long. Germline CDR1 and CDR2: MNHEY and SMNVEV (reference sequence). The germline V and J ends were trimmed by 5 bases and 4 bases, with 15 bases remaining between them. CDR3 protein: CASSLVRGHYNEQFF. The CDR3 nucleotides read TGTGCCAGCAGTCTGGTGCGGGGCCATTACAATGAGCAGTTCTTC.

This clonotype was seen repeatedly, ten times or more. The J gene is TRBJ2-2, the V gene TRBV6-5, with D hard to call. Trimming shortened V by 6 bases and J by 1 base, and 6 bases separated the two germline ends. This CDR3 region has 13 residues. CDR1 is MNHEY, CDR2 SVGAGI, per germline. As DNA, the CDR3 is TGTGCCAGCAGCTCGGTGAACACCGGGGAGCTGTTTTTT. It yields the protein CASSSVNTGELFF.

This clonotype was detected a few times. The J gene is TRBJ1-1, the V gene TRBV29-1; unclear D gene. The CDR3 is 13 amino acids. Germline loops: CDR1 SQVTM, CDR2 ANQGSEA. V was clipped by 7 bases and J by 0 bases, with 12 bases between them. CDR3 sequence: CSGTIDMNTEAFF. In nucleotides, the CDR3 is TGCAGCGGAACAATTGACATGAACACTGAAGCTTTCTTT.

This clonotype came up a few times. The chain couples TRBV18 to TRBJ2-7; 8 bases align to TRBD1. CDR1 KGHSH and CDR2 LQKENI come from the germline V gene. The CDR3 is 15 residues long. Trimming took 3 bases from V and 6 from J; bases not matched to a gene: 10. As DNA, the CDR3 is TGTGCCAGCTCACCGAATGGACAGGGAACTATCGAGCAGTACTTC. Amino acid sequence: CASSPNGQGTIEQYF.

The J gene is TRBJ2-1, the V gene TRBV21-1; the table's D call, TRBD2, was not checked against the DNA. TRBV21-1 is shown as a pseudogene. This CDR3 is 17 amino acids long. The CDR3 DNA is TGTGCCAGCAGCAAAGAGTATCTAGCGGGGGGGAAGGATGAGCAGTTCTTC. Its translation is CASSKEYLAGGKDEQFF.

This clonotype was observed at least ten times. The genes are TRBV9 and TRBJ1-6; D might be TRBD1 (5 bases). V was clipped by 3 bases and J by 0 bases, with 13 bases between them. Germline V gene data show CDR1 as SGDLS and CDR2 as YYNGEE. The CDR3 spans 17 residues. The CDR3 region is CASSGGQFFSYNSPLHF. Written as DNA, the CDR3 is TGTGCCAGCAGCGGAGGACAATTTTTCTCCTATAATTCACCCCTCCACTTT.

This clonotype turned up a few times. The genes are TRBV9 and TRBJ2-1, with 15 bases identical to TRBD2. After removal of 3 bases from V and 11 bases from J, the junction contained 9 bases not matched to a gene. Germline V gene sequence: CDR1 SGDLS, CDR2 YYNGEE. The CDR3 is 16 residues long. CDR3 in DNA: TGTGCCAGCAGCGAGGGAGGACTAGCGGGAGGGATGAAGCAGTTCTTC. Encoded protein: CASSEGGLAGGMKQFF.

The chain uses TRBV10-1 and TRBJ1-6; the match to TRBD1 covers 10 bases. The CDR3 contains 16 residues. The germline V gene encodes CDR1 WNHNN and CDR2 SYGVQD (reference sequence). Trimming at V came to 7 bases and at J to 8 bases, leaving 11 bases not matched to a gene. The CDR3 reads CASKYPRDRGHSPLHF. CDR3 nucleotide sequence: TGCGCCAGCAAGTACCCCCGGGACAGGGGCCATTCACCCCTCCACTTT.

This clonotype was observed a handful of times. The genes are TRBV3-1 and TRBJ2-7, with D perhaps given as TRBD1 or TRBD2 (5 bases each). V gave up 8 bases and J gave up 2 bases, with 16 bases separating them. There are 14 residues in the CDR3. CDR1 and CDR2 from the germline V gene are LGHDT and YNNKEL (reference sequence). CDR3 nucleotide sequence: TGTGCCAGCGCCGCCCGGGACGGAGCCTACGAGCAGTACTTC. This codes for CASAARDGAYEQYF.